These T cell receptor beta chains were read from a single sample in a study of blood T cell repertoires in COVID-19. Data came from immunoSEQ multiplex PCR; TCRdb stores just in-frame clones and leaves some out. The sample shows hundreds of thousands of clones, about 83% of them seen only once. The sequenced sample was peripheral blood. These receptors were obtained from a woman in her forties or fifties who had recovered from COVID-19. Both conserved end residues are part of each CDR3. D genes are given only for firm matches. Size is omitted from some rows. Given values are once, few, many or a class for expanded clones.

j_gene: TRBJ2-7
abundance: -
v_gene: TRBV28
d_gene: -
CDR3aa: CASRAEGVGRHEQYF
CDR3nt: TGTGCCAGCAGAGCCGAGGGGGTAGGCCGTCACGAGCAGTACTTC

j_gene: TRBJ1-2
abundance: -
v_gene: TRBV4-3
d_gene: TRBD1
CDR3aa: CASSQDRDRAHLYYGYTF
CDR3nt: TGCGCCAGCAGCCAAGATCGGGACAGGGCCCACCTATACTATGGCTACACCTTC

j_gene: TRBJ2-7
abundance: -
v_gene: TRBV2
d_gene: -
CDR3aa: CASSLQASYEQYF
CDR3nt: TGTGCCAGCAGTTTACAGGCGTCCTACGAGCAGTACTTC

j_gene: TRBJ2-5
abundance: -
v_gene: TRBV6-5
d_gene: TRBD1
CDR3aa: CASSIRQGKETQYF
CDR3nt: TGTGCCAGCAGTATAAGACAGGGCAAAGAGACCCAGTACTTC

j_gene: TRBJ1-2
abundance: -
v_gene: TRBV14
d_gene: -
CDR3aa: CASSQESGHRYYGYTF
CDR3nt: TGTGCCAGCAGCCAAGAGTCGGGTCACAGGTACTATGGCTACACCTTC

j_gene: TRBJ1-2
abundance: -
v_gene: TRBV12-3/TRBV12-4
d_gene: -
CDR3aa: CASSLQGYGYTF
CDR3nt: TGTGCCAGCAGCCTGCAGGGGTATGGCTACACCTTC

j_gene: TRBJ1-5
abundance: -
v_gene: TRBV7-3
d_gene: -
CDR3aa: CASSPGRNQPQHF
CDR3nt: TGTGCCAGCAGCCCCGGGAGGAATCAGCCCCAGCATTTT

j_gene: TRBJ2-3
abundance: -
v_gene: TRBV9
d_gene: -
CDR3aa: CASSAEGVIPSTDTQYF
CDR3nt: TGTGCCAGCAGCGCCGAGGGAGTAATCCCTAGCACAGATACGCAGTATTTT

j_gene: TRBJ2-5
abundance: -
v_gene: TRBV24-1
d_gene: TRBD1
CDR3aa: CATGSGTAQETQYF
CDR3nt: TGTGCCACCGGATCCGGGACAGCACAAGAGACCCAGTACTTC

j_gene: TRBJ2-1
abundance: -
v_gene: TRBV28
d_gene: TRBD2
CDR3aa: CASRSASGISYNEQFF
CDR3nt: TGTGCCAGCAGGTCTGCTAGCGGGATCTCCTACAATGAGCAGTTCTTC

j_gene: TRBJ1-1
abundance: -
v_gene: TRBV28
d_gene: -
CDR3aa: CASSLGDFRGFPEAFF
CDR3nt: TGTGCCAGCAGTTTAGGGGATTTCAGGGGATTCCCTGAAGCTTTCTTT

j_gene: TRBJ2-5
abundance: few
v_gene: TRBV7-2
d_gene: -
CDR3aa: CASSYQGSQETQYF
CDR3nt: TGTGCCAGCAGCTACCAGGGTTCTCAAGAGACCCAGTACTTC

j_gene: TRBJ2-1
abundance: once
v_gene: TRBV30
d_gene: TRBD1
CDR3aa: CAWRGLQGMFVDEQFF
CDR3nt: TGTGCCTGGAGGGGATTACAGGGGATGTTTGTCGATGAGCAGTTCTTC

j_gene: TRBJ2-1
abundance: -
v_gene: TRBV6-1
d_gene: TRBD1
CDR3aa: CACRGGDRAYNEQFF
CDR3nt: TGTGCCTGTCGGGGTGGGGACAGGGCCTACAATGAGCAGTTCTTC

j_gene: TRBJ2-3
abundance: many
v_gene: TRBV6-4
d_gene: TRBD2
CDR3aa: CASSSGSADTQYF
CDR3nt: TGTGCCAGCAGTAGCGGGAGCGCAGATACGCAGTATTTT

j_gene: TRBJ2-2
abundance: -
v_gene: TRBV6-5
d_gene: TRBD1
CDR3aa: CASSRQGPGELFF
CDR3nt: TGTGCCAGCAGTCGACAGGGGCCCGGGGAGCTGTTTTTT

j_gene: TRBJ2-3
abundance: -
v_gene: TRBV2
d_gene: -
CDR3aa: CASLRAEGTDTQYF
CDR3nt: TGTGCCAGCCTGAGAGCGGAAGGCACAGATACGCAGTATTTT

j_gene: TRBJ2-7
abundance: -
v_gene: TRBV9
d_gene: -
CDR3aa: CASSVAGQYEQYF
CDR3nt: TGTGCCAGCAGCGTAGCAGGACAGTACGAGCAGTACTTC

j_gene: TRBJ2-1
abundance: -
v_gene: TRBV7-2
d_gene: TRBD2
CDR3aa: CASSRKAGTSAYNEQFF
CDR3nt: TGTGCCAGCAGCCGTAAGGCCGGGACTAGCGCGTACAATGAGCAGTTCTTC

j_gene: TRBJ2-2
abundance: -
v_gene: TRBV7-3
d_gene: TRBD2
CDR3aa: CASSSYPWAGGANTGELFF
CDR3nt: TGTGCCAGCAGCTCCTACCCCTGGGCGGGGGGGGCGAACACCGGGGAGCTGTTTTTT

j_gene: TRBJ1-5
abundance: -
v_gene: TRBV6-1
d_gene: TRBD1
CDR3aa: CASSDNRGRGLYSNQPQHF
CDR3nt: TGTGCCAGCAGTGACAACAGGGGTCGGGGGTTATATAGCAATCAGCCCCAGCATTTT

j_gene: TRBJ2-1
abundance: once
v_gene: TRBV24-1
d_gene: -
CDR3aa: CATSDLNLKPYNEQFF
CDR3nt: TGTGCCACCAGTGATTTAAACCTAAAACCCTACAATGAGCAGTTCTTC

j_gene: TRBJ2-5
abundance: -
v_gene: TRBV11-2
d_gene: -
CDR3aa: CASSLWERETQYF
CDR3nt: TGTGCCAGCAGCTTGTGGGAGAGGGAGACCCAGTACTTC

j_gene: TRBJ2-6
abundance: -
v_gene: TRBV2
d_gene: -
CDR3aa: CASSGRGGANVLTF
CDR3nt: TGTGCCAGCAGTGGCCGGGGGGGGGCCAACGTCCTGACTTTC

j_gene: TRBJ1-4
abundance: -
v_gene: TRBV6-2/TRBV6-3
d_gene: TRBD1
CDR3aa: CASSRQGTTNEKLFF
CDR3nt: TGTGCCAGCAGTCGACAGGGCACAACTAATGAAAAACTGTTTTTT

j_gene: TRBJ1-1
abundance: -
v_gene: TRBV20-1
d_gene: -
CDR3aa: CSARQVEAFF
CDR3nt: TGCAGTGCTCGGCAGGTTGAAGCTTTCTTT

j_gene: TRBJ1-1
abundance: -
v_gene: TRBV11-3
d_gene: TRBD1
CDR3aa: CASSLDRTGEAFF
CDR3nt: TGTGCCAGCAGCTTAGACCGGACAGGCGAAGCTTTCTTT

j_gene: TRBJ1-1
abundance: -
v_gene: TRBV28
d_gene: -
CDR3aa: CAITLGGAVTEAFF
CDR3nt: TGTGCCATCACCCTGGGGGGTGCCGTTACTGAAGCTTTCTTT

j_gene: TRBJ2-3
abundance: -
v_gene: TRBV6-4
d_gene: -
CDR3aa: CASSFKGGAPDTQYF
CDR3nt: TGTGCCAGCAGCTTTAAAGGAGGGGCTCCAGATACGCAGTATTTT

j_gene: TRBJ2-7
abundance: -
v_gene: TRBV28
d_gene: -
CDR3aa: CASSSGGRSYEQYF
CDR3nt: TGTGCCAGCAGTTCCGGGGGGCGATCCTACGAGCAGTACTTC

j_gene: TRBJ2-5
abundance: -
v_gene: TRBV30
d_gene: -
CDR3aa: CAWRGQETQYF
CDR3nt: TGTGCCTGGCGGGGACAAGAGACCCAGTACTTC

j_gene: TRBJ2-1
abundance: -
v_gene: TRBV4-3
d_gene: TRBD2
CDR3aa: CASSQEPLAGNSYNEQFF
CDR3nt: TGCGCCAGCAGCCAAGAACCGCTAGCGGGTAACTCCTACAATGAGCAGTTCTTC

j_gene: TRBJ1-5
abundance: -
v_gene: TRBV2
d_gene: TRBD1
CDR3aa: CASRGQGDQPQHF
CDR3nt: TGTGCCAGCAGGGGACAGGGGGATCAGCCCCAGCATTTT

j_gene: TRBJ1-2
abundance: once
v_gene: TRBV29-1
d_gene: TRBD1
CDR3aa: CSVEGFQGGYGYTF
CDR3nt: TGCAGCGTTGAAGGGTTCCAGGGGGGCTATGGCTACACCTTC

j_gene: TRBJ1-2
abundance: -
v_gene: TRBV30
d_gene: TRBD1
CDR3aa: CAWSVGRGPKGGYTF
CDR3nt: TGTGCCTGGAGTGTGGGCAGGGGGCCCAAGGGTGGCTACACCTTC

j_gene: TRBJ1-6
abundance: -
v_gene: TRBV18
d_gene: -
CDR3aa: CASSPGTGGGDSPLHF
CDR3nt: TGTGCCAGCTCACCGGGGACGGGAGGGGGAGATTCACCCCTCCACTTT

j_gene: TRBJ2-1
abundance: -
v_gene: TRBV24-1
d_gene: -
CDR3aa: CATSDSGHSYNEQFF
CDR3nt: TGTGCCACCAGTGATAGCGGGCACTCCTACAATGAGCAGTTCTTC

j_gene: TRBJ1-5
abundance: -
v_gene: TRBV2
d_gene: TRBD1
CDR3aa: CASSPSSGQGAQPQHF
CDR3nt: TGTGCCAGCAGTCCCTCTTCAGGACAGGGGGCACAGCCCCAGCATTTT

j_gene: TRBJ2-1
abundance: -
v_gene: TRBV11-2
d_gene: TRBD2
CDR3aa: CASSLSGGRNEQFF
CDR3nt: TGTGCCAGCAGCTTAAGCGGGGGGCGGAATGAGCAGTTCTTC

j_gene: TRBJ2-7
abundance: -
v_gene: TRBV6-6
d_gene: TRBD1
CDR3aa: CASSSRDRISYEQYF
CDR3nt: TGTGCCAGCAGTTCCAGGGACAGAATATCCTACGAGCAGTACTTC

j_gene: TRBJ2-1
abundance: -
v_gene: TRBV5-6
d_gene: -
CDR3aa: CASSLRGRGTYNEQFF
CDR3nt: TGTGCCAGCAGCTTGAGAGGCAGGGGAACCTACAATGAGCAGTTCTTC

j_gene: TRBJ1-2
abundance: -
v_gene: TRBV5-6
d_gene: -
CDR3aa: CASSPKTRIINYGYTF
CDR3nt: TGTGCCAGCAGCCCGAAGACGAGGATAATTAACTATGGCTACACCTTC

j_gene: TRBJ1-6
abundance: -
v_gene: TRBV2
d_gene: -
CDR3aa: CASSGTYSDSPLHF
CDR3nt: TGTGCCAGCAGCGGGACTTACAGTGATTCACCCCTCCACTTT

j_gene: TRBJ1-2
abundance: -
v_gene: TRBV7-9
d_gene: -
CDR3aa: CASSYPGHGGYTF
CDR3nt: TGTGCCAGCAGTTACCCAGGGCATGGAGGCTACACCTTC

j_gene: TRBJ2-6
abundance: -
v_gene: TRBV19
d_gene: -
CDR3aa: CASSRGLQSGANVLTF
CDR3nt: TGTGCCAGTAGTAGGGGACTCCAATCTGGGGCCAACGTCCTGACTTTC

j_gene: TRBJ2-3
abundance: -
v_gene: TRBV2
d_gene: -
CDR3aa: CASSGPGGTDTQYF
CDR3nt: TGTGCCAGCAGTGGGCCAGGGGGCACAGATACGCAGTATTTT

j_gene: TRBJ1-2
abundance: -
v_gene: TRBV12-3/TRBV12-4
d_gene: TRBD1
CDR3aa: CASSQGQGDYTF
CDR3nt: TGTGCCAGCAGTCAGGGACAGGGGGACTACACCTTC

j_gene: TRBJ2-5
abundance: -
v_gene: TRBV14
d_gene: -
CDR3aa: CASSQDLGEWETQYF
CDR3nt: TGTGCCAGCAGCCAAGATCTTGGGGAGTGGGAGACCCAGTACTTC

j_gene: TRBJ1-4
abundance: -
v_gene: TRBV7-9
d_gene: TRBD1
CDR3aa: CASSPPGTEGLTNEKLFF
CDR3nt: TGTGCCAGCAGCCCCCCCGGGACAGAAGGCCTAACTAATGAAAAACTGTTTTTT

j_gene: TRBJ2-5
abundance: -
v_gene: TRBV19
d_gene: TRBD1
CDR3aa: CASSEDRGQETQYF
CDR3nt: TGTGCCAGTAGTGAAGACAGGGGCCAAGAGACCCAGTACTTC

j_gene: TRBJ2-5
abundance: -
v_gene: TRBV6-1
d_gene: TRBD2
CDR3aa: CASRSLAGRTQYF
CDR3nt: TGTGCCAGCAGGTCTCTAGCGGGAAGGACCCAGTACTTC

j_gene: TRBJ1-3
abundance: once
v_gene: TRBV3-1/TRBV3-2
d_gene: -
CDR3aa: CASSPFSPRGTSGNTIYF
CDR3nt: TGTGCCAGCAGCCCGTTCTCCCCCAGGGGCACCTCTGGAAACACCATATATTTT

j_gene: TRBJ2-7
abundance: -
v_gene: TRBV15
d_gene: TRBD2
CDR3aa: CATSRDDLWGGPYEQYF
CDR3nt: TGTGCCACCAGCAGAGATGATTTATGGGGGGGACCCTACGAGCAGTACTTC

j_gene: TRBJ2-3
abundance: once
v_gene: TRBV7-2
d_gene: -
CDR3aa: CASSSQGGLDTQYF
CDR3nt: TGTGCCAGCAGCTCTCAGGGGGGCTTGGATACGCAGTATTTT

j_gene: TRBJ2-6
abundance: -
v_gene: TRBV4-2
d_gene: TRBD1
CDR3aa: CASSQGQGSGANVLTF
CDR3nt: TGTGCCAGCAGCCAGGGACAGGGATCTGGGGCCAACGTCCTGACTTTC

j_gene: TRBJ1-2
abundance: -
v_gene: TRBV7-2
d_gene: TRBD1
CDR3aa: CASSGQGIGGYTF
CDR3nt: TGTGCCAGCAGTGGACAGGGGATAGGTGGCTACACCTTC

j_gene: TRBJ2-1
abundance: -
v_gene: TRBV5-1
d_gene: -
CDR3aa: CASSSGRSGTPAGEQFF
CDR3nt: TGCGCCAGCAGCTCGGGGAGATCCGGGACTCCCGCCGGTGAGCAGTTCTTC

j_gene: TRBJ1-1
abundance: -
v_gene: TRBV19
d_gene: -
CDR3aa: CASSIRDMNTEAFF
CDR3nt: TGTGCCAGTAGTATTCGGGACATGAACACTGAAGCTTTCTTT

j_gene: TRBJ2-5
abundance: -
v_gene: TRBV28
d_gene: -
CDR3aa: CASTVGQETQYF
CDR3nt: TGTGCCAGCACCGTCGGGCAAGAGACCCAGTACTTC

j_gene: TRBJ2-3
abundance: -
v_gene: TRBV18
d_gene: -
CDR3aa: CASSPPSIGLKDTQYF
CDR3nt: TGTGCCAGCTCACCCCCGTCGATTGGACTAAAAGATACGCAGTATTTT